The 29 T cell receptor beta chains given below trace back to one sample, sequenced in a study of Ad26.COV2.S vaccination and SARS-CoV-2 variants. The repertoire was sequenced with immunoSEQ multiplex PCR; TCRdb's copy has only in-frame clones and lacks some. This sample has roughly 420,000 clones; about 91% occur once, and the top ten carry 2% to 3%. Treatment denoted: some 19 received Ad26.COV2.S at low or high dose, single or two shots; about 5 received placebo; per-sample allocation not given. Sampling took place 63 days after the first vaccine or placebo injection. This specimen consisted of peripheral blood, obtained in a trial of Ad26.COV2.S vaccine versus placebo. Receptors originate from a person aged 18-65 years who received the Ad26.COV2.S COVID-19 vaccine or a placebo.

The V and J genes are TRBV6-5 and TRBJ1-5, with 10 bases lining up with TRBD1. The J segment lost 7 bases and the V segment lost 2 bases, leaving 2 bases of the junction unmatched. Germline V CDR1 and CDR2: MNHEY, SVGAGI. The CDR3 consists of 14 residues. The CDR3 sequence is CASSYGQGGQPQHF. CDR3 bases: TGTGCCAGCAGTTACGGACAGGGGGGCCAGCCCCAGCATTTT.

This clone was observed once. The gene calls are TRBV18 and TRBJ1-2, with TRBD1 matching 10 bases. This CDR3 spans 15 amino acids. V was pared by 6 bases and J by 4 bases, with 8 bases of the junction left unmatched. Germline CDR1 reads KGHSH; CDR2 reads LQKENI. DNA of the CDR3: TGTGCCAGCTCCGCCCGGGACAGGGGTGTCTATGGCTACACCTTC. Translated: CASSARDRGVYGYTF. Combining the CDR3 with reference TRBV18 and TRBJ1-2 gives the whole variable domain NAGVMQNPRHLVRRRGQEARLRCSPMKGHSHVYWYRQLPEEGLKFMVYLQKENIIDESGMPKERFSAEFPKEGPSILRIQQVVRGDSAAYFCASSARDRGVYGYTFGSGTRLTVV.

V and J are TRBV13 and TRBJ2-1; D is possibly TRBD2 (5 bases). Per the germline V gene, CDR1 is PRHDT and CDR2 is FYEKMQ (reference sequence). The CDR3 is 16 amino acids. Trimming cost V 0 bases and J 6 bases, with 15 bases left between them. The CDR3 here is CASSLGLIGSGNEQFF. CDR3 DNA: TGTGCCAGCAGCTTAGGCCTAATTGGGAGCGGCAATGAGCAGTTCTTC.

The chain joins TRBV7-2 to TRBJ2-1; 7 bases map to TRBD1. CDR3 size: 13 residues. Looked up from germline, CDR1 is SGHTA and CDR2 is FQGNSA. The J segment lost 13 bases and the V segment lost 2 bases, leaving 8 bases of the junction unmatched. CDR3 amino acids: CASSLKGAAVQFF. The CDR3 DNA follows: TGTGCCAGCAGCTTAAAGGGGGCTGCGGTTCAGTTCTTC.

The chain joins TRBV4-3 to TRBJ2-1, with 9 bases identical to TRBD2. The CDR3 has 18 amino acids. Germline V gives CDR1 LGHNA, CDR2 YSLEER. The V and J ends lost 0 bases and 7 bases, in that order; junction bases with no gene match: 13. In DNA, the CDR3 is TGCGCCAGCAGCCAAGATACCTCCGGACTAGCGACGGGGAATGAGCAGTTCTTC. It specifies CASSQDTSGLATGNEQFF.

The CDR3, as DNA: TGTGCCAGCAGCTTGGCTGCGACCGAGCAGCCCCAGCATTTT. It is translated as CASSLAATEQPQHF. This chain joins TRBV5-6 and TRBJ1-5; D unresolved. The CDR3 loop spans 14 amino acids. With 0 bases removed from V and 7 bases from J, the gap between germline ends came to 11 bases. The germline V gene encodes CDR1 SGHDT and CDR2 YYEEEE. The full variable domain, with the rest looked up from reference TRBV5-6 and TRBJ1-5, is DAGVTQSPTHLIKTRGQQVTLRCSPKSGHDTVSWYQQALGQGPQFIFQYYEEEERQRGNFPDRFSGHQFPNYSSELNVNALLLGDSALYLCASSLAATEQPQHFGDGTRLSIL.

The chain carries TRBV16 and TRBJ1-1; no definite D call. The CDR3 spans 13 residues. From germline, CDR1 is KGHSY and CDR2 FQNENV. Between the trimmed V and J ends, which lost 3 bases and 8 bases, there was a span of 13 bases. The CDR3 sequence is CASSQDQRLEAFF. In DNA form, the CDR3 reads TGTGCCAGCAGCCAGGATCAGCGCCTGGAAGCTTTCTTT.

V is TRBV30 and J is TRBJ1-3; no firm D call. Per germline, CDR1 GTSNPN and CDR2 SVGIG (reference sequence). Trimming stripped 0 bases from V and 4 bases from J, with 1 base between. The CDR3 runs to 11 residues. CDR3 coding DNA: TGTGCCTGGAGTGTGGGAAACACCATATATTTT. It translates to CAWSVGNTIYF.

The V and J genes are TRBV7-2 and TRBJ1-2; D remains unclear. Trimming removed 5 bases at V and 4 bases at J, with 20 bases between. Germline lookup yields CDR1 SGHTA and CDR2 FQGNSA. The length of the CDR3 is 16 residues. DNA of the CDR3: TGTGCCAGCAGCGTTTCTACACTATCCGCCCGCTATGGCTACACCTTC. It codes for CASSVSTLSARYGYTF.

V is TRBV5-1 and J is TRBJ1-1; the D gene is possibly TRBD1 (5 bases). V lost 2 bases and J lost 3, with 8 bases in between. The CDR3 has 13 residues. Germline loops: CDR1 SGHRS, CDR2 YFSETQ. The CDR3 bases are TGCGCCAGCAGCTTCCCCAGGGACACTGAAGCTTTCTTT. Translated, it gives CASSFPRDTEAFF.

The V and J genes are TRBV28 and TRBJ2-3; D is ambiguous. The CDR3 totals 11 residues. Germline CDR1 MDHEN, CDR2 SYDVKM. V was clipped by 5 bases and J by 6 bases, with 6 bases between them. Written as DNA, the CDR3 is TGTGCCAGCAGTCTGGGGGATACGCAGTATTTT. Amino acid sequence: CASSLGDTQYF.

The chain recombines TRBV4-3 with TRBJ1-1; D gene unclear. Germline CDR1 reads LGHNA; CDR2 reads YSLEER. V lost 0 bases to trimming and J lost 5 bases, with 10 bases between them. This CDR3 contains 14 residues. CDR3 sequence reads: CASSQDPWWTEAFF. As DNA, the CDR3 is TGCGCCAGCAGCCAAGATCCATGGTGGACTGAAGCTTTCTTT.

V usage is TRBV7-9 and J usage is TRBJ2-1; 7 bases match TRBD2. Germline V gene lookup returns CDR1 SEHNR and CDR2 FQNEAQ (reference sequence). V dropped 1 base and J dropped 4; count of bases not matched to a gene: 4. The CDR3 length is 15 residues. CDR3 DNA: TGTGCCAGCAGCTTAGTGGCTAGCGGATACAATGAGCAGTTCTTC. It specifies CASSLVASGYNEQFF.

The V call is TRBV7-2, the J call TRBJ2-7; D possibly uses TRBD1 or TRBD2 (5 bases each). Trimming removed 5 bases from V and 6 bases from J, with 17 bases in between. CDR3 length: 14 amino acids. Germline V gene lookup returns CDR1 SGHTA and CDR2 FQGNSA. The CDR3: CASSAYGGIGEQYF. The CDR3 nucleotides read TGTGCCAGCAGCGCCTATGGGGGAATTGGCGAGCAGTACTTC.

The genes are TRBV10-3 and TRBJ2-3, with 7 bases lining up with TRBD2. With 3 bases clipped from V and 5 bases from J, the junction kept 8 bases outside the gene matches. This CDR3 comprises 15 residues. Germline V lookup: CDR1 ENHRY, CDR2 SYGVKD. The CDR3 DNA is TGTGCCATCAGTGATACACAACGGGGGGTAGATACGCAGTATTTT. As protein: CAISDTQRGVDTQYF.

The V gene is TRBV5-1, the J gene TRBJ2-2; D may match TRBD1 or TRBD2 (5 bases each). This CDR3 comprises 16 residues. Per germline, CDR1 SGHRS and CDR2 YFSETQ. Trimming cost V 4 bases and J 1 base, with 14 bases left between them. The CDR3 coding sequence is TGCGCCAGCAGCCAATGGATGGGGGAGAACACCGGGGAGCTGTTTTTT. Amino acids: CASSQWMGENTGELFF.

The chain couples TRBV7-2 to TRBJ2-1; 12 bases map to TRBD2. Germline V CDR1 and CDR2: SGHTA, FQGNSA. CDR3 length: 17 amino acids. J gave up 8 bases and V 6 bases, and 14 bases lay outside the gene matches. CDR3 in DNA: TGTGCCAGCAGGCAGCTCAGGACTAGCGGGATGGGGGATGAGCAGTTCTTC. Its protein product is CASRQLRTSGMGDEQFF.

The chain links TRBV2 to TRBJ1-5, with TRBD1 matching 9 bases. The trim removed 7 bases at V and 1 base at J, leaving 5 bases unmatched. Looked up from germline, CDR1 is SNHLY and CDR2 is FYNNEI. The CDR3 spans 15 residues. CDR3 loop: CASKRQGVSNQPQHF. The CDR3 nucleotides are TGTGCCAGCAAGAGACAGGGGGTAAGCAATCAGCCCCAGCATTTT. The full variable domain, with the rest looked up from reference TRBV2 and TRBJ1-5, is EPEVTQTPSHQVTQMGQEVILRCVPISNHLYFYWYRQILGQKVEFLVSFYNNEISEKSEIFDDQFSVERPDGSNFTLKIRSTKLEDSAMYFCASKRQGVSNQPQHFGDGTRLSIL.

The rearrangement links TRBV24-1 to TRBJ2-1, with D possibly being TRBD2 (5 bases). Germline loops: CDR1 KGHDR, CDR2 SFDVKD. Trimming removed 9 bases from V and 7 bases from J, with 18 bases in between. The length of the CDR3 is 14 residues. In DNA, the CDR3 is TGTGCCACCTCACTACCGGGAAGCCGAAATGAGCAGTTCTTC. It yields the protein CATSLPGSRNEQFF.

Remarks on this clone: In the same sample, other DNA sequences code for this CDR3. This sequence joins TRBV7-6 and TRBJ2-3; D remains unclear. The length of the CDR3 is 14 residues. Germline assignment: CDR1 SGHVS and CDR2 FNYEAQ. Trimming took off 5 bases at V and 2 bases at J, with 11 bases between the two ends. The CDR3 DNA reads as TGTGCCAGCAGCCGTTCAGGACCCACAGATACGCAGTATTTT. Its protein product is CASSRSGPTDTQYF.

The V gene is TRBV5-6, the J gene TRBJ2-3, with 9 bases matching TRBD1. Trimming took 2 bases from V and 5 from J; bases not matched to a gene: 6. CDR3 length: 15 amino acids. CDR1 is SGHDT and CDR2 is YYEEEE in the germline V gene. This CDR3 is CASSFGDREGDTQYF. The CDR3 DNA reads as TGTGCCAGCAGCTTCGGGGACAGGGAAGGAGATACGCAGTATTTT.

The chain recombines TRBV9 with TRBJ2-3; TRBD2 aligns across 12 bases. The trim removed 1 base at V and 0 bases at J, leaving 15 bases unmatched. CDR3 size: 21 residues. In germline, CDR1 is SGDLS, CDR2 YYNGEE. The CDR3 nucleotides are TGTGCCAGCAGCGTAAGCACCGCGACTAGCGGGGGTGCTTCTAGCACAGATACGCAGTATTTT. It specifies CASSVSTATSGGASSTDTQYF.

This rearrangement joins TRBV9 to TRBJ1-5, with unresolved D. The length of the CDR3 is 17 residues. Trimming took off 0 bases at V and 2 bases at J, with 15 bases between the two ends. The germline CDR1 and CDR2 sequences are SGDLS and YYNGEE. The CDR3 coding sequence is TGTGCCAGCAGCGTAGCTACAATCCCGGTATGCAATCAGCCCCAGCATTTT. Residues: CASSVATIPVCNQPQHF. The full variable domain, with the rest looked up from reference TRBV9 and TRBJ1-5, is DSGVTQTPKHLITATGQRVTLRCSPRSGDLSVYWYQQSLDQGLQFLIQYYNGEERAKGNILERFSAQQFPDLHSELNLSSLELGDSALYFCASSVATIPVCNQPQHFGDGTRLSIL.

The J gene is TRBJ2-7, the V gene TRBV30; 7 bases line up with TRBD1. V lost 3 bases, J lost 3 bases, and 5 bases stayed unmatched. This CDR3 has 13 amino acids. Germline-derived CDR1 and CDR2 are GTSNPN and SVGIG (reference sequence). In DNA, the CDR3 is TGTGCCTGGAGCCGGGACAGTTTCTACGAGCAGTACTTC. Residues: CAWSRDSFYEQYF.

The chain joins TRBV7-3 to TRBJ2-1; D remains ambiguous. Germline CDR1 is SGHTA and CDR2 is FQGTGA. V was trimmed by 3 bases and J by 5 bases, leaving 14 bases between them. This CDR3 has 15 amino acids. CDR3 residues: CASSFEWGLNNEQFF. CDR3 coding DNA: TGTGCCAGCAGCTTCGAGTGGGGTCTAAACAATGAGCAGTTCTTC.

The CDR3 protein is CASGPGLAIYNEQFF. CDR3 DNA: TGTGCCAGCGGACCGGGACTAGCAATCTACAATGAGCAGTTCTTC. This rearrangement joins TRBV2 to TRBJ2-1; TRBD2 matches 9 bases. Germline loops: CDR1 SNHLY, CDR2 FYNNEI. The CDR3 is made up of 15 amino acids. Trimming removed 8 bases from V and 3 bases from J; junction bases left unmatched: 8. The variable domain in full, with the rest retrieved from reference TRBV2 and TRBJ2-1, is EPEVTQTPSHQVTQMGQEVILRCVPISNHLYFYWYRQILGQKVEFLVSFYNNEISEKSEIFDDQFSVERPDGSNFTLKIRSTKLEDSAMYFCASGPGLAIYNEQFFGPGTRLTVL.

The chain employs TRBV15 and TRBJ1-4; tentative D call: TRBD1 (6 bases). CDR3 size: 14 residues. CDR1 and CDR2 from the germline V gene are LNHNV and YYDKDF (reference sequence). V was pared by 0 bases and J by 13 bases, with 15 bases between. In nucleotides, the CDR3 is TGTGCCACCAGCAGAGATCGGGGGACGGGGGCACTGTTTTTT. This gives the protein CATSRDRGTGALFF.

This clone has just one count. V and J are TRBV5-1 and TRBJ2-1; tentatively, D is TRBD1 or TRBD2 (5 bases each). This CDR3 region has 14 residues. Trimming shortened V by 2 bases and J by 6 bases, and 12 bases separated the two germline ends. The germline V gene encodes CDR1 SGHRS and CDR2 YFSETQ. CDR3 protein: CASSFSGPGNEQFF. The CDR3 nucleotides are TGCGCCAGCAGCTTCTCGGGACCGGGCAATGAGCAGTTCTTC.

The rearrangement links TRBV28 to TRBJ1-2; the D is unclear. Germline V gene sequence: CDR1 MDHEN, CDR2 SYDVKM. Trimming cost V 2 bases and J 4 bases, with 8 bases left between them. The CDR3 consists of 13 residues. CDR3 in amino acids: CASSLVRPYGYTF. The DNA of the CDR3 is TGTGCCAGCAGTTTAGTCCGACCCTATGGCTACACCTTC.